This TCR beta chain was found in a study of early T cells in non-severe SARS-CoV-2 infection. Whole-study context: Sequenced bulk RNA came from whole blood that was unsorted, and chains were unpaired.

Findings of the study overall: A preference for anti-spike CD8 responses marked VDJdb matching, which missed private and CD4 specificities.

The CDR3 is made up of 18 amino acids. The V and J ends lost 1 base and 2 bases, in that order; junction bases with no gene match: 10. Germline CDR1 MGHRA, CDR2 YSYEKL. This clonotype was counted many times. The antigen is not known. Unique molecular identifiers were affixed to single, distinct cDNA molecules. TCRdb independently ran MiXCR on the 5' RACE reads; one entry per CDR3 protein. Altogether roughly 99,000 distinct CDR3 sequences are present, approximately 12% being singletons, with the ten largest covering approximately 6.9%. This clonotype was obtained from an adult who was a healthcare worker with PCR-confirmed SARS-CoV-2 infection or an uninfected control (not recorded which). V and J are TRBV4-1 and TRBJ2-3; 9 nucleotides match TRBD2. The material sequenced was whole blood. The CDR3: CASSQAGLQREVTDTQYF. DNA of the CDR3: TGCGCCAGCAGCCAAGCCGGGTTGCAGCGGGAGGTCACAGATACGCAGTATTTT.